The 19 T cell receptor beta chains listed next were all sequenced from one sample in a study of T-cell reconstitution after alpha-beta-depleted transplantation in children. Molecular barcoding with unique molecular identifiers was used for the TCRbeta library. TCRdb reprocessed the PCR reads via MiXCR and lists one record per CDR3 protein. The sample lists some 460,000 distinct CDR3 sequences, roughly 16% occurring once. The source was PBMCs, mostly from graft donor cells, collected 360 days after TCRalphabeta/CD19-depleted stem cell transplant. The receptors were sampled from a boy in the first two years of life who had a stem cell transplant for Wiskott-Aldrich syndrome, so the T cells may come from the graft donor.

In its sample, this clonotype was seen a few times. The rearrangement joins TRBV18 to TRBJ2-3, with 9 bases fitting TRBD1. There are 16 residues in the CDR3. Germline values: CDR1 KGHSH, CDR2 LQKENI. After removal of 4 bases from V and 2 bases from J, the junction contained 7 bases not matched to a gene. The DNA of the CDR3 is TGTGCCAGCTCACTCAGGACAGGGGCCAACACAGATACGCAGTATTTT. Its translation is CASSLRTGANTDTQYF. The full variable domain, with the rest looked up from reference TRBV18 and TRBJ2-3, is NAGVMQNPRHLVRRRGQEARLRCSPMKGHSHVYWYRQLPEEGLKFMVYLQKENIIDESGMPKERFSAEFPKEGPSILRIQQVVRGDSAAYFCASSLRTGANTDTQYFGPGTRLTVL.

Of note for this clonotype: The junction shows a germline mismatch at one end, possibly a read error. The chain combines TRBV2 with TRBJ2-5; TRBD1 matches at 8 bases. The CDR3 sequence is 18 residues long. Germline V gene data show CDR1 as SNHLY and CDR2 as FYNNEI. The CDR3: CTSSLADPRTQGAATQYF. In DNA form, the CDR3 reads TGTACCAGCAGTTTAGCAGACCCCAGGACCCAGGGGGCGGCGACCCAGTACTTC.

The CDR3 loop reads CASSQRDFPYEQYF. The CDR3 bases are TGTGCCAGCAGTCAACGGGACTTTCCCTACGAGCAGTACTTC. V usage is TRBV7-9 and J usage is TRBJ2-7, with D possibly TRBD2 on 6 matching bases. Germline CDR1 SEHNR, CDR2 FQNEAQ (reference sequence). V was cut by 6 bases and J by 2 bases, with 14 bases left in between. The CDR3 loop spans 14 amino acids.

This clonotype was counted at least ten times. The chain is built from TRBV12-3 or TRBV12-4 and TRBJ2-3, with unresolved D. This CDR3 spans 12 amino acids. The V gene lost 2 bases and the J gene lost 6 bases, with 6 bases spanning the gap. The CDR3 is CASSLLLDTQYF. CDR3 nucleotide sequence: TGTGCCAGCAGTTTACTGCTGGATACGCAGTATTTT.

This clonotype was counted only a few times. V gene TRBV7-2 combines with J gene TRBJ2-5; 7 nucleotides line up with TRBD2. Germline CDR1 is SGHTA and CDR2 is FQGNSA. The CDR3 length is 15 residues. Germline trimming cut 3 bases from V and 5 bases from J; bases unmatched to any gene: 9. The CDR3 sequence is CASSLSRGGMETQYF. CDR3 DNA: TGTGCCAGCAGCTTGTCCCGGGGAGGGATGGAGACCCAGTACTTC.

This clonotype was found a few times. The gene calls are TRBV30 and TRBJ2-7, with D unresolved. The V gene lost 2 bases and the J gene lost 0 bases, with 8 bases spanning the gap. This CDR3 region has 13 residues. CDR1 GTSNPN and CDR2 SVGIG come from the germline V gene (reference sequence). The CDR3 DNA is TGTGCCTGGAGTCCCCAGAGCTCCTACGAGCAGTACTTC. Its translation is CAWSPQSSYEQYF.

The V call is TRBV29-1, the J call TRBJ2-7; D uncertain. With 7 bases removed from V and 4 bases from J, the gap between germline ends came to 14 bases. Germline CDR1 SQVTM, CDR2 ANQGSEA. The CDR3 spans 12 residues. Written as DNA, the CDR3 is TGCAGCGCCCAGAGCGTCAGTTACGAGCAGTACTTC. Translating it yields CSAQSVSYEQYF.

The gene calls are TRBV20-1 and TRBJ2-4, with D possibly matching TRBD2 (6 bases). V gave up 6 bases and J gave up 0 bases, with 18 bases separating them. CDR1 DFQATT and CDR2 SNEGSKA come from the germline V gene (reference sequence). This CDR3 is 16 amino acids long. The chain's CDR3 is CSATIGTFQAKNIQYF. CDR3 DNA sequence: TGCAGTGCAACTATCGGGACTTTTCAAGCCAAAAACATTCAGTACTTC.

In its sample, this clonotype was seen a few times. This chain joins TRBV6-2 or TRBV6-3 and TRBJ2-1; 11 bases are shared with TRBD2. V lost 6 bases, J lost 1 base, and 14 bases stayed unmatched. Germline-derived CDR1 and CDR2 are MNHEY and SVGEGT. This CDR3 has 19 amino acids. CDR3 residues: CASRRTLAGGPGSYNEQFF. CDR3 nucleotides: TGTGCCAGCAGGAGAACTCTAGCGGGAGGCCCCGGTTCCTACAATGAGCAGTTCTTC.

This clonotype was detected a few times. The chain uses TRBV5-1 and TRBJ2-2; 8 positions match TRBD2. This CDR3 region has 17 residues. V lost 4 bases, J lost 3 bases, and 11 bases stayed unmatched. Germline CDR1 SGHRS, CDR2 YFSETQ. The CDR3 DNA sequence: TGCGCCAGCAGCCCTAGACTAGCGCGTACTTACACCGGGGAGCTGTTTTTT. This translates into CASSPRLARTYTGELFF.

The CDR3 loop is CASSQVTGLTTGELFF. The CDR3 nucleotides are TGCGCCAGCAGCCAAGTTACAGGGCTTACCACCGGGGAGCTGTTTTTT. V is TRBV4-1 and J is TRBJ2-2, with D perhaps matching TRBD1 (6 bases). The CDR3 is 16 amino acids. V was shortened by 1 base and J by 4 bases, with 13 bases between the two germline ends. Germline CDR1 reads MGHRA; CDR2 reads YSYEKL.

The chain recombines TRBV29-1 with TRBJ2-1; weak D call: TRBD1 (6 bases). The CDR3 contains 11 residues. Per germline, CDR1 SQVTM and CDR2 ANQGSEA. Trimming took off 7 bases at V and 4 bases at J, with 8 bases between the two ends. The CDR3 sequence is CSADRYNEQFF. The CDR3 region has the DNA TGCAGCGCAGACAGGTACAATGAGCAGTTCTTC.

This clonotype was counted only a few times. The chain recombines TRBV24-1 with TRBJ2-3; 12 positions agree with TRBD2. V shed 0 bases and J 4 bases; nucleotides not matched to a gene: 10. The CDR3 contains 19 residues. From germline, CDR1 is KGHDR and CDR2 SFDVKD. CDR3 coding DNA: TGTGCCACCAGTGATTTGACTAGCGGGAGGACCTCCACCCCAGATACGCAGTATTTT. Amino acid sequence: CATSDLTSGRTSTPDTQYF.

The chain carries TRBV30 and TRBJ2-2; D is undetermined. The CDR3 runs 12 residues. V was trimmed by 3 bases and J by 9 bases, leaving 11 bases between them. Germline loops: CDR1 GTSNPN, CDR2 SVGIG (reference sequence). CDR3 in amino acids: CAWRATLRELFF. CDR3 nucleotides: TGTGCCTGGAGGGCTACTCTACGGGAGCTGTTTTTT.

The V gene is TRBV27, the J gene TRBJ1-1, with D tentatively TRBD1 (5 bases). This CDR3 has 14 residues. Germline loops: CDR1 MNHEY, CDR2 SMNVEV (reference sequence). V shed 1 base and J shed 7 bases, with 13 bases lying between them. The chain's CDR3 is CASSLLGTSFEAFF. The CDR3 bases are TGTGCCAGCAGTTTATTGGGGACCTCCTTTGAAGCTTTCTTT.

The table lists this clonotype with a few counts. V and J are TRBV12-3 or TRBV12-4 and TRBJ2-2, with D unclear. Trimming pared 3 bases from V and 4 bases from J, leaving 6 bases between. This CDR3 has 13 amino acids. In nucleotides, the CDR3 is TGTGCCAGCAGTTTTACGGGCACCGGGGAGCTGTTTTTT. This gives the protein CASSFTGTGELFF.

J is TRBJ2-2 and V is TRBV29-1; perhaps TRBD2 as D (6 bases). In germline, CDR1 is SQVTM, CDR2 ANQGSEA. V dropped 6 bases and J dropped 0 bases, with 26 bases sitting between them. The CDR3 spans 19 residues. This CDR3 reads CSVGTLTGTPLSNTGELFF. Written as DNA, the CDR3 is TGCAGCGTGGGAACCCTCACCGGGACTCCACTGTCGAACACCGGGGAGCTGTTTTTT.

The chain has TRBV4-3 and TRBJ2-1; D gene uncertain. The germline gives CDR1 LGHNA, CDR2 YSLEER. The CDR3 consists of 15 residues. The germline V and J ends were trimmed by 0 bases and 9 bases, with 15 bases remaining between them. This chain's CDR3 is CASSQDKFGQVEQFF. DNA for the CDR3: TGCGCCAGCAGCCAAGATAAGTTCGGCCAAGTTGAGCAGTTCTTC.

This chain links TRBV11-2 with TRBJ2-6; 14 bases agree with TRBD2. The CDR3 totals 18 residues. Germline values: CDR1 SGHAT, CDR2 FQNNGV. Unmatched junction bases numbered 2, after V lost 3 bases and J lost 1 base. CDR3 region: CASSLGTSGSSGANVLTF. CDR3 sequence (DNA): TGTGCCAGCAGCTTGGGGACTAGCGGGAGTTCTGGGGCCAACGTCCTGACTTTC. The complete variable domain, with remaining parts taken from reference TRBV11-2 and TRBJ2-6, reads EAGVAQSPRYKIIEKRQSVAFWCNPISGHATLYWYQQILGQGPKLLIQFQNNGVVDDSQLPKDRFSAERLKGVDSTLKIQPAKLEDSAVYLCASSLGTSGSSGANVLTFGAGSRLTVL.